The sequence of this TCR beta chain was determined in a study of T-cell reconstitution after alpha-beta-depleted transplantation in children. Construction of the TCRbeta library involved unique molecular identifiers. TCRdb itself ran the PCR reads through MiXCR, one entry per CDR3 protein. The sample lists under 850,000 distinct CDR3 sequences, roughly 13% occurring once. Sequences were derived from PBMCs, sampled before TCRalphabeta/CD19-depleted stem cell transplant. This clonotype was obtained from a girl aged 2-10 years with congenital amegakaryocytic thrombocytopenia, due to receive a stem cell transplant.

In DNA, the CDR3 is TGCGCCAGCAGGGCGGGAGTAAGAACGGATACGCAGTATTTT. It codes for CASRAGVRTDTQYF. The chain recombines TRBV5-1 with TRBJ2-3, with 7 bases that match TRBD2. Germline CDR1 SGHRS, CDR2 YFSETQ. The CDR3 sequence is 14 residues long. V was pared by 5 bases and J by 6 bases, with 9 bases of the junction left unmatched.